The 32 T cell receptor beta chains in this list originate from one sample, sequenced in a study of OX40 agonist ivuxolimab in advanced cancers. Library construction relied on the immunoSEQ multiplex PCR assay. Here the immuneACCESS table is served through TCRdb, limited to in-frame sequences with V and J called. Missing clones are a known gap in these copies; in checked studies unresolved V genes cover under half, and the rest lacks a known reason. The sample table contains about 62,000 clones; only one count was recorded for around 79% of them. The biggest ten clones account for approximately 11% of the sample. The starting material was CD4+ or CD8+ T cells sorted from blood, obtained in a trial of the OX40 agonist ivuxolimab. The receptor source for this set is an adult with an advanced solid tumor such as melanoma, head and neck, liver or kidney cancer.

This chain joins TRBV2 and TRBJ2-3; D is unclear. Germline loops: CDR1 SNHLY, CDR2 FYNNEI. CDR3 length: 15 residues. The germline V and J ends were trimmed by 7 bases and 2 bases, with 16 bases remaining between them. CDR3 coding DNA: TGTGCCAGCACCCAAAGGGCCTACTACACAGATACGCAGTATTTT. This codes for CASTQRAYYTDTQYF.

The table lists this clone with a few counts. The chain uses TRBV11-3 and TRBJ2-4; either TRBD1 or TRBD2 may supply D (5 bases each). Germline CDR1 reads SGHNT; CDR2 reads YENEEA. Trimming shortened V by 6 bases and J by 0 bases, and 21 bases separated the two germline ends. The CDR3 has 18 residues. CDR3 region: CASSRRDQRAIAKNIQYF. CDR3 nucleotide sequence: TGTGCCAGCAGTCGTAGGGACCAAAGGGCCATAGCCAAAAACATTCAGTACTTC.

This chain links TRBV27 with TRBJ2-5; 7 bases align to TRBD2. With 1 base clipped from V and 4 bases from J, the junction kept 6 bases outside the gene matches. Germline lookup yields CDR1 MNHEY and CDR2 SMNVEV (reference sequence). CDR3 length equals 15 residues. The CDR3 region is CASSLWPSGRETQYF. CDR3 coding DNA: TGTGCCAGCAGTTTATGGCCTAGCGGCCGAGAGACCCAGTACTTC.

J is TRBJ2-7 and V is TRBV6-6, with 8 bases fitting TRBD1. Germline V CDR1 and CDR2: MNHNY, SVGAGI (reference sequence). There are 14 residues in the CDR3. V shed 10 bases, J shed 3 bases, and the junction held 11 bases outside the gene matches. CDR3 protein: CATRPTGTGYEQYF. The CDR3 DNA reads as TGTGCCACCCGCCCGACCGGGACAGGCTACGAGCAGTACTTC.

This clone was recorded once. V gene TRBV7-2 combines with J gene TRBJ2-3; possibly TRBD1 or TRBD2 for D (5 bases each). V was trimmed by 1 base and J by 6 bases, leaving 11 bases between them. Germline V CDR1 and CDR2: SGHTA, FQGNSA. The CDR3 is 14 amino acids. The DNA for the CDR3 is TGTGCCAGCAGCTTAGTGTTGGGGGTGGATACGCAGTATTTT. This codes for CASSLVLGVDTQYF.

V and J are TRBV18 and TRBJ2-5; 11 bases fit TRBD1. The CDR3 consists of 15 residues. CDR1 and CDR2 from the germline V gene are KGHSH and LQKENI. Trimming at V came to 8 bases and at J to 2 bases, leaving 7 bases not matched to a gene. This CDR3 is CASTQDRGLQETQYF. In DNA, the CDR3 is TGTGCCAGCACCCAGGACAGGGGGCTTCAAGAGACCCAGTACTTC.

CDR3 loop: CASTEGLAGVHTQYF. In nucleotides, the CDR3 is TGTGCCAGCACCGAGGGACTAGCGGGAGTGCATACGCAGTATTTT. The chain has TRBV5-8 and TRBJ2-3; 14 bases are shared with TRBD2. Germline CDR1 is SGHTS and CDR2 is YDEGEE. The V and J ends lost 6 bases and 7 bases, in that order; junction bases with no gene match: 7. This CDR3 contains 15 residues.

V is TRBV7-2 and J is TRBJ2-5, with TRBD1 matching over 9 bases. Losses at the gene ends were 5 bases for V and 6 bases for J; bases not matched to a gene: 7. Germline CDR1 and CDR2: SGHTA and FQGNSA. The CDR3 runs to 14 residues. This CDR3 is CASSVQGAGQTQYF. In DNA, the CDR3 is TGTGCCAGCAGCGTACAGGGGGCAGGGCAGACCCAGTACTTC.

The chain uses TRBV5-8 and TRBJ1-2; D ambiguous. With 4 bases removed from V and 0 bases from J, the gap between germline ends came to 7 bases. CDR3 size: 13 residues. The germline V gene encodes CDR1 SGHTS and CDR2 YDEGEE. CDR3 protein: CASSPQANYGYTF. As DNA, the CDR3 is TGTGCCAGCAGCCCCCAGGCTAACTATGGCTACACCTTC.

The V and J genes are TRBV7-2 and TRBJ1-5, with no clear D. The CDR3 has 14 residues. Germline V gene sequence: CDR1 SGHTA, CDR2 FQGNSA. V was trimmed by 1 base and J by 9 bases, leaving 13 bases between them. The CDR3 coding sequence is TGTGCCAGCAGCTTAGATCTCACCCTCGGGCCCCAGCATTTT. It codes for CASSLDLTLGPQHF.

The gene calls are TRBV10-2 and TRBJ1-5; D is possibly TRBD1 (5 bases). The germline V gene has CDR1 WSHSY and CDR2 SAAADI. This CDR3 has 14 residues. V lost 1 base and J 5 bases, leaving 9 bases between the germline ends. CDR3 sequence reads: CASSEFGGDQPQHF. CDR3 nucleotide sequence: TGCGCCAGCAGTGAGTTTGGAGGGGATCAGCCCCAGCATTTT.

The J gene is TRBJ2-2, the V gene TRBV11-2; D is uncertain. From germline, CDR1 is SGHAT and CDR2 FQNNGV. V was trimmed by 3 bases and J by 4 bases, leaving 9 bases between them. The CDR3 totals 14 residues. The CDR3 loop is CASSFQVITGELFF. In DNA, the CDR3 is TGTGCCAGCAGCTTCCAGGTCATCACCGGGGAGCTGTTTTTT.

The chain joins TRBV4-3 to TRBJ2-2, with 11 nucleotides matching TRBD2. Germline CDR1 and CDR2: LGHNA and YSLEER. The CDR3 contains 19 residues. V shed 0 bases, J shed 4 bases, and the junction held 10 bases outside the gene matches. CDR3 residues: CASSQDLETSGISTGELFF. The DNA of the CDR3 is TGCGCCAGCAGCCAAGATCTAGAGACTAGCGGGATAAGCACCGGGGAGCTGTTTTTT.

The table lists this clone with a count of one. The chain joins TRBV14 to TRBJ2-3; the match to TRBD1 covers 12 bases. Germline V gene lookup returns CDR1 SGHDN and CDR2 FVKESK. The CDR3 sequence is 17 residues long. V gave up 4 bases and J gave up 3 bases; unmatched junction bases: 8. CDR3 in DNA: TGTGCCAGCAGCCCCCGCCGGGACAGGGGGCATACAGATACGCAGTATTTT. Its translation: CASSPRRDRGHTDTQYF.

This rearrangement joins TRBV2 to TRBJ1-6; D remains ambiguous. The CDR3 extends over 15 amino acids. Trimming removed 2 bases at V and 6 bases at J, with 11 bases between. Germline lookup yields CDR1 SNHLY and CDR2 FYNNEI. CDR3 residues: CASSEMAASNSPLHF. CDR3 coding DNA: TGTGCCAGCAGTGAAATGGCAGCCTCTAATTCACCCCTCCACTTT.

The chain links TRBV18 to TRBJ1-5; D is uncertain. CDR1 KGHSH and CDR2 LQKENI come from the germline V gene. Trimming took 3 bases from V and 4 from J, leaving 10 bases between them. The CDR3 extends over 14 amino acids. The CDR3 bases are TGTGCCAGCTCACCTCCACTCCCGAATCAGCCCCAGCATTTT. Translating gives CASSPPLPNQPQHF.

The chain joins TRBV5-6 to TRBJ1-1, with TRBD1 matching 7 bases. This CDR3 contains 15 residues. V dropped 6 bases and J dropped 3; count of bases not matched to a gene: 11. Looked up from germline, CDR1 is SGHDT and CDR2 is YYEEEE. CDR3: CASNIKQGTYTEAFF. In nucleotides, the CDR3 is TGTGCCAGCAACATAAAACAGGGGACGTACACTGAAGCTTTCTTT.

The J gene is TRBJ1-6, the V gene TRBV5-5; no reliable D call. Germline lookup yields CDR1 SGHKS and CDR2 YYEKEE (reference sequence). The CDR3 is made up of 15 amino acids. The V and J ends lost 4 bases and 0 bases respectively, with 8 bases between them. CDR3 protein: CASSPSISYNSPLHF. The CDR3 DNA reads TGTGCCAGCAGCCCTTCGATCTCCTATAATTCACCCCTCCACTTT.

The chain employs TRBV12-5 and TRBJ2-3, with D possibly TRBD2 on 5 matching bases. CDR1 is LGHNT and CDR2 is FRNRAP in the germline V gene. This CDR3 contains 18 residues. V was cut by 0 bases and J by 2 bases, with 18 bases left in between. The CDR3 DNA sequence: TGTGCTAGTGGTTTGGTACTTGCGGACGAGGGAATCACAGATACGCAGTATTTT. This sequence encodes CASGLVLADEGITDTQYF.

This sequence joins TRBV7-6 and TRBJ2-2; D not certain. CDR3 size: 14 residues. V lost 1 base and J 6 bases, leaving 9 bases between the germline ends. Germline V gene data show CDR1 as SGHVS and CDR2 as FNYEAQ. The CDR3 sequence is CASSLVLVPGELFF. The CDR3 DNA reads TGTGCCAGCAGCTTAGTGCTAGTACCCGGGGAGCTGTTTTTT.

The chain joins TRBV7-8 to TRBJ2-7; 7 bases agree with TRBD1. This CDR3 has 14 residues. The germline CDR1 and CDR2 sequences are SGHVS and FQNEAQ. J gave up 5 bases and V 3 bases, and 7 bases lay outside the gene matches. CDR3 sequence (DNA): TGTGCCAGCAGCTTCGCCCAGGGGGATGACGAGCAGTACTTC. This sequence encodes CASSFAQGDDEQYF.

This CDR3 is CASGRSVYYGYTF. The CDR3 region has the DNA TGTGCCAGCGGAAGGTCGGTTTACTATGGCTACACCTTC. This chain joins TRBV27 and TRBJ1-2, with D hard to call. V lost 8 bases to trimming and J lost 3 bases, with 13 bases between them. The CDR3 has 13 residues. Germline V gives CDR1 MNHEY, CDR2 SMNVEV (reference sequence).

The chain uses TRBV7-2 and TRBJ1-6, with D perhaps TRBD1 (6 bases). The CDR3 has 15 residues. Germline V gene lookup returns CDR1 SGHTA and CDR2 FQGNSA. The V gene lost 5 bases and the J gene lost 9 bases, with 17 bases spanning the gap. This CDR3 reads CASSAPGTHVSPLHF. DNA for the CDR3: TGTGCCAGCAGCGCCCCCGGGACACACGTTTCACCCCTCCACTTT.

The chain links TRBV28 to TRBJ1-2; possibly TRBD1 for D (5 bases). This CDR3 spans 16 amino acids. The V and J ends lost 5 bases and 6 bases respectively, with 22 bases between them. Germline-derived CDR1 and CDR2 are MDHEN and SYDVKM. This CDR3 is CASSPEFGARVNGYTF. In DNA, the CDR3 is TGTGCCAGCAGTCCCGAATTTGGGGCGAGGGTCAATGGCTACACCTTC.

This chain connects TRBV14 to TRBJ2-1, with a tentative D call TRBD1 (6 bases). Trimming took off 4 bases at V and 0 bases at J, with 10 bases between the two ends. Germline values: CDR1 SGHDN, CDR2 FVKESK. The CDR3 is 15 amino acids. CDR3 in amino acids: CASSLQGSSYNEQFF. Written as DNA, the CDR3 is TGTGCCAGCAGCCTCCAGGGGAGCTCCTACAATGAGCAGTTCTTC.

J is TRBJ2-1 and V is TRBV27; 9 bases are a match to TRBD1. V lost 4 bases to trimming and J lost 4 bases; unmatched junction nucleotides: 5. The CDR3 loop spans 15 amino acids. Germline V CDR1 and CDR2: MNHEY, SMNVEV (reference sequence). The CDR3 nucleotides read TGTGCCAGCAGTTCCGGGACAGGGAGATACAATGAGCAGTTCTTC. It codes for CASSSGTGRYNEQFF.

The chain combines TRBV19 with TRBJ1-1; a possible D gene is TRBD1 (6 bases). The V and J ends lost 3 bases and 4 bases respectively, with 21 bases between them. The CDR3 runs 17 residues. The germline V gene encodes CDR1 LNHDA and CDR2 SQIVND (reference sequence). The CDR3 sequence is CASSIRGGGPRGTEAFF. CDR3 bases: TGTGCCAGTAGTATTCGTGGGGGCGGTCCTCGGGGCACTGAAGCTTTCTTT. Filled out from reference TRBV19 and TRBJ1-1, the complete variable domain reads DGGITQSPKYLFRKEGQNVTLSCEQNLNHDAMYWYRQDPGQGLRLIYYSQIVNDFQKGDIAEGYSVSREKKESFPLTVTSAQKNPTAFYLCASSIRGGGPRGTEAFFGQGTRLTVV.

This clone was detected once. V gene TRBV30 combines with J gene TRBJ2-1; TRBD2 aligns across 9 bases. With 0 bases clipped from V and 8 bases from J, the junction kept 14 bases outside the gene matches. There are 17 residues in the CDR3. Germline CDR1 GTSNPN, CDR2 SVGIG (reference sequence). CDR3 residues: CAWSVPPGLASTDEQFF. Here the CDR3 DNA reads TGTGCCTGGAGTGTACCTCCGGGACTAGCCTCTACAGATGAGCAGTTCTTC.

The DNA for the CDR3 is TGTGCCAGCAGCATGACTAGTGTAGATGAGCAGTTCTTC. Translated: CASSMTSVDEQFF. This chain uses TRBV9 with TRBJ2-1; possibly TRBD2 for D (6 bases). The CDR3 consists of 13 residues. V was trimmed by 4 bases and J by 8 bases, leaving 13 bases between them. The germline gives CDR1 SGDLS, CDR2 YYNGEE.

This clone appeared a few times. The chain employs TRBV4-1 and TRBJ2-7; TRBD1 agrees at 7 bases. Trimming removed 1 base from V and 1 base from J; junction bases left unmatched: 7. The CDR3 consists of 16 residues. Germline V gene lookup returns CDR1 MGHRA and CDR2 YSYEKL. Here the CDR3 reads CASSQVWQGVSYEQYF. CDR3 in DNA: TGCGCCAGCAGCCAAGTTTGGCAGGGGGTTTCCTACGAGCAGTACTTC.

V usage is TRBV21-1 and J usage is TRBJ2-1. TRBV21-1 is shown as a pseudogene. The length of the CDR3 is 12 residues. The DNA of the CDR3 is TGTGCCAGCAGCAAAGCGGGGAACGAGCAGTTCTTC. Its translation: CASSKAGNEQFF.

The genes are TRBV11-1 and TRBJ2-3; D remains ambiguous. V shed 2 bases and J shed 8 bases, with 23 bases lying between them. Germline V gene data show CDR1 as SGHAT and CDR2 as FQDESV (reference sequence). The CDR3 runs to 17 residues. CDR3 loop: CASSLKDSAGARSTQYF. In nucleotides, the CDR3 is TGTGCCAGCAGCTTAAAAGATTCCGCCGGCGCACGGAGTACGCAGTATTTT. The whole variable domain, filled in from reference TRBV11-1 and TRBJ2-3, reads EAEVAQSPRYKITEKSQAVAFWCDPISGHATLYWYRQILGQGPELLVQFQDESVVDDSQLPKDRFSAERLKGVDSTLKIQPAELGDSAMYLCASSLKDSAGARSTQYFGPGTRLTVL.